This TCR beta chain was captured by sequencing in a study of beta chain features in type 1 diabetes. Study-level information: Age, gender and cell yields were similar between patients and healthy donors.

Germline loops: CDR1 LNHDA, CDR2 SQIVND (reference sequence). The germline V and J ends were trimmed by 3 bases and 2 bases, with 14 bases remaining between them. The CDR3 has 15 amino acids. This clone has a handful of counts. As yet, its antigen is unknown. As every portion of the isolated RNA was reverse transcribed, the sequencing read expressed TCRB transcripts. Assay used: immunoSEQ multiplex PCR; TCRdb lists only in-frame clones, some missing. The sample has 35,000 to 45,000 clones, 64% seen once. Study-wide points: Within patients, naive, central memory and Treg TCRB repertoires seemed more similar than within healthy donors.

The chain has TRBV19 and TRBJ2-7, with D uncertain. This clonotype was obtained from a woman aged 25 to 45 in good health. The sample comprised Tregs from blood. CDR3 in amino acids: CASSMLVMDPYEQYF. The CDR3 bases are TGTGCCAGTAGTATGCTAGTAATGGATCCCTACGAGCAGTACTTC.